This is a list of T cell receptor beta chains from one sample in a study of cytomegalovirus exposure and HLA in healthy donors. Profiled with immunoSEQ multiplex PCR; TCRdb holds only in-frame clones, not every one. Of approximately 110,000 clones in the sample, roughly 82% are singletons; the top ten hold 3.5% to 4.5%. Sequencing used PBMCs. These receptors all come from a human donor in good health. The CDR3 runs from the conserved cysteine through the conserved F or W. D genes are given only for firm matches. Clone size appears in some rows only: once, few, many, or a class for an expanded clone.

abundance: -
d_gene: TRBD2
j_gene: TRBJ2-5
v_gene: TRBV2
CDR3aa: CASSEKSLAVLRETQYF
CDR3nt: TGTGCCAGCAGTGAAAAGTCTCTAGCGGTGTTAAGGGAGACCCAGTACTTC

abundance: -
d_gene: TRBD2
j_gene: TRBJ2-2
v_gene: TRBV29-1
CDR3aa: CSVSSGGVNTGELFF
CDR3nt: TGCAGCGTTTCGTCTGGGGGGGTGAACACCGGGGAGCTGTTTTTT

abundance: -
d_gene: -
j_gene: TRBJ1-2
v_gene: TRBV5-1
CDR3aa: CASSLTGYGDYGYTF
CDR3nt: TGCGCCAGCAGCTTAACAGGGTATGGGGACTATGGCTACACCTTC

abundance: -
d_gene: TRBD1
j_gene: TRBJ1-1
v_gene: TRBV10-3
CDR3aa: CAISTHGTGVMNTEAFF
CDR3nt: TGTGCCATCAGTACGCACGGGACAGGGGTCATGAACACTGAAGCTTTCTTT

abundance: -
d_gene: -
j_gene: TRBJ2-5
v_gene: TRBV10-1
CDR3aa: CASSESRGVETQYF
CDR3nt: TGCGCCAGCAGTGAGAGCAGGGGTGTAGAGACCCAGTACTTC

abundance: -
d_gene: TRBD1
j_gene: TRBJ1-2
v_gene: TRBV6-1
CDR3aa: CASSEHDRGLGGYTF
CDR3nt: TGTGCCAGCAGTGAACACGACAGGGGGCTAGGGGGCTACACCTTC

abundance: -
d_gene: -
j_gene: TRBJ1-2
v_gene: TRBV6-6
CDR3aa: CASSLDSGYGYTF
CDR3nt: TGTGCCAGCAGTCTAGACAGTGGGTATGGCTACACCTTC

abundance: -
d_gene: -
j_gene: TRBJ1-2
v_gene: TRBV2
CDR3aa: CASSYRESNYGYTF
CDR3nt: TGTGCCAGCAGCTACAGGGAATCTAACTATGGCTACACCTTC

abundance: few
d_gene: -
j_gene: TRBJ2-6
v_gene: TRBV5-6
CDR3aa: CASSFRGFGANVLTF
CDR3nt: TGTGCCAGCAGCTTCCGCGGGTTTGGGGCCAACGTCCTGACTTTC

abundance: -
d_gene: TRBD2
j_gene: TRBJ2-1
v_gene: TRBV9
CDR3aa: CASSESGSVFNEQFF
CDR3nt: TGTGCCAGCAGCGAGAGCGGGAGCGTCTTCAATGAGCAGTTCTTC

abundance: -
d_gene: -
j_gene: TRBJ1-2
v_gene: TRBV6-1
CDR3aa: CAISDRSPNYGYTF
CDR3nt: TGTGCCATCTCCGATCGGAGCCCTAACTATGGCTACACCTTC

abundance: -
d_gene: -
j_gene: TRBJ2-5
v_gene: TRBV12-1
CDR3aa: CASSQRGESQETQYF
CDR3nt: TGTGCCAGCAGCCAACGTGGGGAGAGCCAAGAGACCCAGTACTTC

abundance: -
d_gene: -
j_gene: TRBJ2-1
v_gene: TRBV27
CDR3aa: CASTYLRQAGVEQFF
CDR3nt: TGTGCCAGCACGTACCTCCGACAGGCGGGGGTTGAGCAGTTCTTC

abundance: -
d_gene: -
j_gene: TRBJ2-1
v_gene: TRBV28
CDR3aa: CASVLSGSSYNEQFF
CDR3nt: TGTGCCAGCGTTCTTAGCGGCAGCTCCTACAATGAGCAGTTCTTC

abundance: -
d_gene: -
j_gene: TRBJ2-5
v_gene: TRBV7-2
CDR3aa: CASSSERAKETQYF
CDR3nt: TGTGCCAGCAGTTCTGAGCGGGCCAAAGAGACCCAGTACTTC

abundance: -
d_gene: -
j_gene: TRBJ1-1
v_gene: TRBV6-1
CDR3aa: CASKETRHRNTEAFF
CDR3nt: TGTGCCAGCAAAGAGACCCGACATCGGAACACTGAAGCTTTCTTT

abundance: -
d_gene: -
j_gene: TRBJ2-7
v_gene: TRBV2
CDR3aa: CASSERYEQYF
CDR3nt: TGTGCCAGCAGTGAGCGATACGAGCAGTACTTC

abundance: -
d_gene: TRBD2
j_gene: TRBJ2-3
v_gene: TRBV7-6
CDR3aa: CASSSLAGGPDTQYF
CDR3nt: TGTGCCAGCAGCTCCTTGGCGGGAGGGCCGGATACGCAGTATTTT